A selection of T cell receptor beta chains follows, all from one sample in a study of cytomegalovirus exposure and HLA in healthy donors. The repertoire was sequenced with immunoSEQ multiplex PCR; TCRdb's copy has only in-frame clones and lacks some. Its table records roughly 75,000 clones. The sequenced sample was PBMCs. These receptors all stem from a man aged 35-49 years in good health and CMV-seronegative. CDR3s include the opening cysteine and the closing phenylalanine or tryptophan. A D gene is named only where the DNA matches it firmly.

j_call d_call v_call cdr3_length cdr3_aa cdr3_nt
TRBJ1-2 . TRBV29-1 14 CSVAAGPSLYGYTF TGCAGCGTTGCCGCGGGGCCATCCCTTTATGGCTACACCTTC
TRBJ2-7 TRBD2 TRBV11-3 15 CASSSGLAGVYEQYF TGTGCCAGCAGCTCAGGACTAGCGGGAGTATACGAGCAGTACTTC
TRBJ2-5 . TRBV4-1 15 CASSQIQQPKETQYF TGCGCCAGCAGCCAAATCCAACAGCCCAAGGAGACCCAGTACTTC
TRBJ2-2 TRBD2 TRBV14 12 CASSWTRRELFF TGTGCCAGCAGCTGGACTAGGCGGGAGCTGTTTTTT
TRBJ2-7 . TRBV28 12 CASNTVGYEQYF TGTGCCAGCAACACAGTTGGGTACGAGCAGTACTTC
TRBJ2-5 . TRBV5-1 13 CASSLAFGETQYF TGCGCCAGCAGCTTAGCTTTCGGGGAGACCCAGTACTTC
TRBJ1-1 . TRBV2 14 CASSEVAGRTEAFF TGTGCCAGCAGTGAAGTGGCAGGGCGGACTGAAGCTTTCTTT
TRBJ2-2 . TRBV11-3 15 CASSPDSSDTGELFF TGTGCCAGCAGCCCGGACAGTTCGGACACCGGGGAGCTGTTTTTT
TRBJ2-1 . TRBV11-3 14 CASSLGSAGNEQFF TGTGCCAGCAGCTTAGGTTCAGCGGGTAATGAGCAGTTCTTC
TRBJ2-3 TRBD2 TRBV9 17 CASSTSPGTTSTDTQYF TGTGCCAGCAGCACTTCGCCCGGGACTACCAGCACAGATACGCAGTATTTT
TRBJ2-2 TRBD1 TRBV7-6 16 CASSAWTGFDTGELFF TGTGCCAGCAGCGCCTGGACAGGGTTCGACACCGGGGAGCTGTTTTTT
TRBJ1-1 . TRBV2 13 CASSPGMNTEAFF TGTGCCAGCAGTCCGGGAATGAACACTGAAGCTTTCTTT
TRBJ2-7 TRBD2 TRBV7-2 13 CASSLAGRDEQYF TGTGCCAGCAGCTTAGCCGGGAGGGACGAGCAGTACTTC
TRBJ2-3 TRBD2 TRBV7-2 17 CASSLGPGGPAADTQYF TGTGCCAGCAGCTTAGGGCCGGGGGGGCCCGCGGCAGATACGCAGTATTTT